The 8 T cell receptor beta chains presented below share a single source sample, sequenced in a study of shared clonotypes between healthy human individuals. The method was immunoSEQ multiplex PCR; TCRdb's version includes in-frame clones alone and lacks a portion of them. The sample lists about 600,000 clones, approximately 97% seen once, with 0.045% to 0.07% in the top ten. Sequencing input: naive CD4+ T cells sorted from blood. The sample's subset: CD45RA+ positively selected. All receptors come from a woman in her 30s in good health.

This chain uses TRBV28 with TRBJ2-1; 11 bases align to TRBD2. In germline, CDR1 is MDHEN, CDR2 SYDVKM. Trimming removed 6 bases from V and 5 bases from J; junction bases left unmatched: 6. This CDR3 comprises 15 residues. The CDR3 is CASSSGLAAHNEQFF. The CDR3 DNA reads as TGTGCCAGCAGCTCGGGACTAGCGGCCCACAATGAGCAGTTCTTC.

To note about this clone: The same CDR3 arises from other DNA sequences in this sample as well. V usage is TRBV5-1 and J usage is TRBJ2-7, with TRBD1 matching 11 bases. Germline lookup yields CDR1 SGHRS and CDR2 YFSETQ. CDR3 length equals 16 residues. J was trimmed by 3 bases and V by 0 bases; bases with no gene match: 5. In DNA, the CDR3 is TGCGCCAGCAGCTTGGTAGCCGGGACAGGGGGCTACGAGCAGTACTTC. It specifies CASSLVAGTGGYEQYF.

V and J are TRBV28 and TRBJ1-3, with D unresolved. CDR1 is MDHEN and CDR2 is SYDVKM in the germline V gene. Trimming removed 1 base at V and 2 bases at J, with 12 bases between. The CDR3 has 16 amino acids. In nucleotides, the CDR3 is TGTGCCAGCAGTTTATTTGACAAGTCGCCTGGAAACACCATATATTTT. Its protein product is CASSLFDKSPGNTIYF.

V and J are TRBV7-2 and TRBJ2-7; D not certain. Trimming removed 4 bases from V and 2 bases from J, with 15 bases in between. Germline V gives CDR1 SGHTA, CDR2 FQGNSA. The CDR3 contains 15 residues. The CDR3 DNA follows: TGTGCCAGCAGCTCGCTCATCAGGAGACCCTACGAGCAGTACTTC. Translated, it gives CASSSLIRRPYEQYF.

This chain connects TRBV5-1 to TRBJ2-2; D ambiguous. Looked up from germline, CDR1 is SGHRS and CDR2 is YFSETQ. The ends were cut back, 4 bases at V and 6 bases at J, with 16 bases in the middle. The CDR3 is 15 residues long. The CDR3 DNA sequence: TGCGCCAGCAGCGAGGCCTTAAGGCGGTCCGGGGAGCTGTTTTTT. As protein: CASSEALRRSGELFF.

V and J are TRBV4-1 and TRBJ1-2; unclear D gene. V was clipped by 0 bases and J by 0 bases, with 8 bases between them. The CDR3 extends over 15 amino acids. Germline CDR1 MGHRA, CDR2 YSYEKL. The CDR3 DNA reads TGCGCCAGCAGCCAAGATCAGGACCCTAACTATGGCTACACCTTC. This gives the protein CASSQDQDPNYGYTF.

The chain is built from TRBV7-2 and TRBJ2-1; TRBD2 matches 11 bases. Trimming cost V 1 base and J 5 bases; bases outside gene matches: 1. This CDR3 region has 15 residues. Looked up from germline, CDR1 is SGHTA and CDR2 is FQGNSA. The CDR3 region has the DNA TGTGCCAGCAGCTTAGTTAGCGGGAGGGACAATGAGCAGTTCTTC. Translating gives CASSLVSGRDNEQFF.

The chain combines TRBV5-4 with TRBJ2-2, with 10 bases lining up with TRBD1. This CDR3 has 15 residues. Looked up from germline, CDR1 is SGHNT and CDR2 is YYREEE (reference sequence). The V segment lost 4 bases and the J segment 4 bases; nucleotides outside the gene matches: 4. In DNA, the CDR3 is TGTGCCAGCAGCATGTGGACAGGGGGCACCGGGGAGCTGTTTTTT. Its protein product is CASSMWTGGTGELFF.